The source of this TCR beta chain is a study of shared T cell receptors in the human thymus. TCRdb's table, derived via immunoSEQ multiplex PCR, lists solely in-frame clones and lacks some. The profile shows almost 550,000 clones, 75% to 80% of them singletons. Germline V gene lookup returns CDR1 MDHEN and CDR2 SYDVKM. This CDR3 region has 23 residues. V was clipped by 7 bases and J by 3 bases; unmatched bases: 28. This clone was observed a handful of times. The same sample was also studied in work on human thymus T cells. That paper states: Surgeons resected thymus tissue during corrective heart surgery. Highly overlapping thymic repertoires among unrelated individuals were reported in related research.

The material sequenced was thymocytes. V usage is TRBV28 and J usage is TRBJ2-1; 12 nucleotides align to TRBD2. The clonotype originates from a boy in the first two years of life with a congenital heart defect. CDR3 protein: CASTHFGGGGLAGGAGDYNEQFF. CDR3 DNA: TGTGCCAGCACCCACTTCGGCGGGGGTGGTCTAGCGGGAGGGGCTGGGGACTACAATGAGCAGTTCTTC.